The rows below give T cell receptor beta chains drawn from one sample of a study of shared clonotypes between healthy human individuals. Some clones are missing from TCRdb's copy, which holds only in-frame ones; the method was immunoSEQ multiplex PCR. The sample yields around 720,000 clones, 73% seen once. The sequencing input was memory CD4+ T cells sorted from blood. These TCRs come from a woman aged 25 to 39 in good health. Each CDR3 is given with its conserved first and last residue. A D gene is named only where the DNA matches it firmly. Clone size is stated in some rows and not others, as once, few, many or a class when expanded.

abundance | j_gene | v_gene | d_gene | CDR3aa | CDR3nt
few | TRBJ2-7 | TRBV4-1 | - | CASSRGGKDRYYEQYF | TGCGCCAGCAGCCGAGGGGGGAAGGACCGATACTACGAGCAGTACTTC
- | TRBJ1-2 | TRBV28 | - | CASSGTKQWADYGYTF | TGTGCCAGCAGTGGAACGAAGCAGTGGGCGGACTATGGCTACACCTTC
- | TRBJ1-1 | TRBV10-3 | - | CAISDKGNRNTEAFF | TGTGCCATCAGTGACAAGGGAAATAGGAACACTGAAGCTTTCTTT
- | TRBJ2-3 | TRBV28 | - | CASSFSSWREDTQYF | TGTGCCAGCAGTTTTTCCTCCTGGCGAGAAGATACGCAGTATTTT
- | TRBJ1-3 | TRBV9 | - | CASSVGGSDTIYF | TGTGCCAGCAGCGTAGGGGGTTCGGACACCATATATTTT
- | TRBJ2-1 | TRBV6-1 | TRBD1 | CASSMSGGHNEQFF | TGTGCCAGCAGTATGTCAGGGGGCCACAATGAGCAGTTCTTC
- | TRBJ2-7 | TRBV28 | - | CASRSQQASYEQYF | TGTGCCAGCAGGTCGCAACAGGCGTCCTACGAGCAGTACTTC
few | TRBJ2-5 | TRBV4-1 | TRBD2 | CASSQVLGGRGETQYF | TGCGCCAGCAGCCAAGTTTTGGGAGGGCGAGGGGAGACCCAGTACTTC
- | TRBJ1-1 | TRBV6-1 | - | CASSNTLQGADEAFF | TGTGCCAGCAGTAATACATTACAGGGTGCGGATGAAGCTTTCTTT
- | TRBJ2-1 | TRBV28 | - | CASSLWTKGYNEQFF | TGTGCCAGCAGTTTATGGACAAAAGGCTACAATGAGCAGTTCTTC
- | TRBJ2-2 | TRBV5-1 | - | CASSLWPGTGELFF | TGCGCCAGCAGCTTGTGGCCGGGTACCGGGGAGCTGTTTTTT
- | TRBJ1-5 | TRBV10-3 | TRBD1 | CAISGPGGNQPQHF | TGTGCCATCAGCGGACCAGGGGGGAATCAGCCCCAGCATTTT
- | TRBJ1-2 | TRBV5-8 | - | CASSLVQVNYGYTF | TGTGCCAGCAGCTTGGTGCAAGTTAACTATGGCTACACCTTC
- | TRBJ1-5 | TRBV7-6 | - | CASSLDSNQPQHF | TGTGCTAGCAGCTTAGATAGTAATCAGCCCCAGCATTTT
- | TRBJ2-1 | TRBV29-1 | - | CSGGGTSYNEQFF | TGCAGCGGAGGGGGGACCTCCTACAATGAGCAGTTCTTC
once | TRBJ2-7 | TRBV28 | - | CASTTLAARRVEQYF | TGTGCCAGCACGACACTAGCAGCTAGGAGGGTCGAGCAGTACTTC
- | TRBJ2-1 | TRBV5-1 | - | CASSLVFNEQFF | TGCGCCAGCAGCTTGGTCTTCAATGAGCAGTTCTTC
- | TRBJ2-3 | TRBV6-5 | - | CASTSGSTDTQYF | TGTGCCAGCACTTCGGGGAGCACAGATACGCAGTATTTT
- | TRBJ1-3 | TRBV4-1 | - | CASSQFGASGNTIYF | TGCGCCAGCAGCCAATTTGGGGCCTCTGGAAACACCATATATTTT
- | TRBJ2-1 | TRBV19 | TRBD2 | CASTIAGSSYNEQFF | TGTGCCAGTACCATAGCGGGATCCTCCTACAATGAGCAGTTCTTC
- | TRBJ2-1 | TRBV7-3 | - | CASSLILGSHNEQFF | TGTGCCAGCAGCTTAATTTTAGGATCCCACAATGAGCAGTTCTTC
- | TRBJ2-3 | TRBV7-8 | TRBD2 | CASSLPQGLAGMYTQYF | TGTGCCAGCAGCTTACCCCAGGGACTAGCGGGAATGTATACGCAGTATTTT
once | TRBJ2-7 | TRBV6-1 | - | CASSEARGSYSYEQYF | TGTGCCAGCAGTGAAGCAAGAGGCAGTTACTCCTACGAGCAGTACTTC
- | TRBJ2-5 | TRBV25-1 | - | CASSGGTLKETQYF | TGTGCCAGCAGTGGCGGGACCCTTAAAGAGACCCAGTACTTC
- | TRBJ2-3 | TRBV19 | TRBD2 | CASRSTRGGPGRARDTQYF | TGTGCCAGTAGATCCACCCGAGGTGGTCCTGGGAGGGCCAGGGATACGCAGTATTTT
- | TRBJ2-1 | TRBV19 | - | CASRGQPGAYNEQFF | TGTGCCAGTAGGGGCCAACCGGGTGCCTACAATGAGCAGTTCTTC
few | TRBJ2-7 | TRBV5-6 | - | CASSLFWGPRAYEQYF | TGTGCCAGCAGCTTGTTCTGGGGACCGCGTGCCTACGAGCAGTACTTC
- | TRBJ2-5 | TRBV7-6 | - | CASSLNRGETQYF | TGTGCCAGCAGCCTCAACCGAGGAGAGACCCAGTACTTC
- | TRBJ2-7 | TRBV6-5 | - | CASSVQGNSGEQYF | TGTGCCAGCAGTGTGCAGGGGAATTCTGGCGAGCAGTACTTC
- | TRBJ1-1 | TRBV7-9 | - | CASSLEYAAEAFF | TGTGCCAGCAGCTTAGAATATGCGGCTGAAGCTTTCTTT
- | TRBJ2-2 | TRBV6-5 | TRBD2 | CASSYWLAEETGELFF | TGTGCCAGCAGTTATTGGCTAGCGGAAGAAACCGGGGAGCTGTTTTTT
- | TRBJ1-5 | TRBV28 | - | CASTLLHGSNQPQHF | TGTGCCAGCACCCTCCTTCATGGGAGCAATCAGCCCCAGCATTTT